The clone carrying this TCR beta chain was recorded many times. Its antigen is not identified. Time point here: patch test 2, 6 weeks after DPC sensitization. Treatment denoted: therapeutic diphenylcyclopropenone sensitization with weekly scalp DPC. Phlebotomy was performed prior to application of every patch test. These data originate in a study of human T cells and chemical hapten exposure. TCRdb re-called the RACE reads through MiXCR, storing one row per CDR3 protein. This table holds some 350,000 distinct CDR3 sequences, about 6.9% found once. Study conclusions and caveats: TCRs at high frequency, those above 1 in 1000, did not change with DPC sensitization. PT1 expanded TCR numbers rose with patch test score.

The input for sequencing was whole blood, taken in connection with sensitization to the hapten diphenylcyclopropenone (DPC). The clonotype was recovered from a woman under 30 with alopecia areata. Some clones in this sample may be carry-over from other donors' samples.

The CDR3 DNA follows: TGTGCCAGCAGCGAGACGGCGGGGGAGCAGTACTTC. Residues: CASSETAGEQYF. The chain recombines TRBV7-3 with TRBJ2-7; tentative D call: TRBD2 (6 bases). The CDR3 length is 12 residues. With 5 bases removed from V and 7 bases from J, the gap between germline ends came to 12 bases. CDR1 SGHTA and CDR2 FQGTGA come from the germline V gene.